A single sample gave rise to the 18 T cell receptor beta chains below, sequenced in a study of tumor and adjacent non-tumor tissue in lung cancer. RNA was extracted from bulk tissue without any cell sorting. The normal lung tissue was taken more than 3 cm from the tumor edge. The library came from three nested PCR rounds adapted from ARM-PCR protocols. One entry per CDR3 protein results from TCRdb running MiXCR on the multiplex PCR reads. The repertoire holds approximately 77,000 distinct CDR3 sequences, with roughly 80% as singletons. The sequenced material came from distant non-tumor lung tissue. The receptors come from a man between 60 and 70 years old with non-small cell lung cancer.

The rearrangement uses TRBV30 and TRBJ2-3, with 8 positions matching TRBD2. CDR1 is GTSNPN, CDR2 SVGIG, per germline (reference sequence). Trimming took 8 bases from V and 6 from J; bases not matched to a gene: 16. CDR3 length: 15 amino acids. This CDR3 is CARQSAGLDTDTQYF. CDR3 nucleotides: TGTGCCAGACAATCGGCGGGACTAGACACGGATACGCAGTATTTT.

This sequence joins TRBV11-3 and TRBJ2-4, with D perhaps matching TRBD2 (6 bases). Trimming removed 6 bases from V and 6 bases from J, with 12 bases in between. The CDR3 is 13 residues long. Germline CDR1 and CDR2: SGHNT and YENEEA. CDR3 region: CASRAAGTNIQYF. The CDR3 DNA sequence: TGTGCCAGCAGGGCCGCGGGGACAAACATTCAGTACTTC.

As for this clonotype: One base away lies a much larger clone, so this may be a sequencing read error. The CDR3 region is CSAEGGQTNQPQYF. The CDR3 DNA sequence: TGCAGTGCTGAAGGGGGACAGACCAATCAGCCCCAGTATTTT. This chain uses TRBV20-1 with TRBJ1-5; TRBD1 agrees at 7 bases. The DNA end lines up better with TRBJ2-3; the J call may be wrong. This CDR3 contains 14 residues. In germline, CDR1 is DFQATT, CDR2 SNEGSKA (reference sequence).

The chain carries TRBV6-5 and TRBJ2-7; TRBD2 agrees at 7 bases. With 6 bases clipped from V and 3 bases from J, the junction kept 11 bases outside the gene matches. Germline V CDR1 and CDR2: MNHEY, SVGAGI. This CDR3 has 15 residues. The chain's CDR3 is CASSNGGVTRYEQYF. The CDR3, as DNA: TGTGCCAGCAGCAATGGGGGGGTCACTCGCTACGAGCAGTACTTC.

Concerning this clonotype itself: The junction does not match germline at one end; this may be a read error. This chain joins TRBV11-2 and TRBJ1-6; a weak D match, TRBD1 (5 bases). This CDR3 is 15 amino acids long. Germline V gene lookup returns CDR1 SGHAT and CDR2 FQNNGV. The chain's CDR3 is CTSSLGGVNNSPLHF. The CDR3 nucleotides are TGTACCAGCAGCTTAGGAGGGGTCAATAATTCACCCCTCCATTTT. Full variable domain (remainder filled in from reference TRBV11-2 and TRBJ1-6): EAGVAQSPRYKIIEKRQSVAFWCNPISGHATLYWYQQILGQGPKLLIQFQNNGVVDDSQLPKDRFSAERLKGVDSTLKIQPAKLEDSAVYLCTSSLGGVNNSPLHFGNGTRLTVT.

About this clonotype: This may come from a read error, since a much larger clone is one base off. CDR3 sequence (DNA): TGTGCCTGCAGCCAATCGACAGGCCTCTCTCTATGGGGTGGCTACACCTTC. It codes for CACSQSTGLSLWGGYTF. V is TRBV5-6 and J is TRBJ1-2; tentatively, D is TRBD1 (6 bases). CDR1 is SGHDT and CDR2 is YYEEEE in the germline V gene. The CDR3 covers 17 residues. The whole variable domain, filled in from reference TRBV5-6 and TRBJ1-2, reads DAGVTQSPTHLIKTRGQQVTLRCSPKSGHDTVSWYQQALGQGPQFIFQYYEEEERQRGNFPDRFSGHQFPNYSSELNVNALLLGDSALYLCACSQSTGLSLWGGYTFGSGTRLTVV.

At least ten counts were recorded for this clonotype. The gene calls are TRBV20-1 and TRBJ2-5; D call uncertain. The germline V gene encodes CDR1 DFQATT and CDR2 SNEGSKA (reference sequence). This CDR3 is built from 12 residues. V was trimmed by 5 bases and J by 9 bases, leaving 16 bases between them. The CDR3 sequence: CSALLRPKAQYF. CDR3 sequence (DNA): TGCAGTGCTTTACTCCGGCCTAAGGCCCAGTACTTC.

In regard to this clonotype: A read error may produce the germline difference seen at one junction end. The chain couples TRBV6-2 or TRBV6-3 to TRBJ2-6, with D possibly matching TRBD1 (5 bases). This CDR3 has 16 amino acids. Germline values: CDR1 MNHEY, CDR2 SVGEGT. In DNA, the CDR3 is TGTGCCAGCAGTCCCCTGTCGGTCTCTGGGGCCAACGTCCTGATTTTC. Its protein product is CASSPLSVSGANVLIF.

This clonotype came up once. The V call is TRBV5-1, the J call TRBJ2-1, with a weak D call TRBD2 (6 bases). Germline-derived CDR1 and CDR2 are SGHRS and YFSETQ. This CDR3 is built from 18 residues. The CDR3 DNA sequence: TGCATCAGCAGCTTGGGGCTAGGGGACTTCAGCTCCTACAATGAGCAGTTCTTC. It is translated as CISSLGLGDFSSYNEQFF. Based on the CDR3 plus reference TRBV5-1 and TRBJ2-1, the full variable domain is KAGVTQTPRYLIKTRGQQVTLSCSPISGHRSVSWYQQTPGQGLQFLFEYFSETQRNKGNFPGRFSGRQFSNSRSEMNVSTLELGDSALYLCISSLGLGDFSSYNEQFFGPGTRLTVL.

With respect to this clonotype: A junction boundary mismatches the germline segment, possibly from a read error. J is TRBJ1-1 and V is TRBV5-6; the D is unclear. The CDR3 is made up of 13 amino acids. Per germline, CDR1 SGHDT and CDR2 YYEEEE. CDR3 in DNA: TGTGCCAGCAGCTTACTTAAGGGCAGTGAAGTTTTCTTT. Amino acids: CASSLLKGSEVFF.

This clonotype occurred a few times. A much bigger clone sits one base away, suggesting this may be a read error. The genes are TRBV20-1 and TRBJ1-3; D may be TRBD1 (5 bases). CDR1 is DFQATT, CDR2 SNEGSKA, per germline (reference sequence). V lost 7 bases and J 7 bases, leaving 23 bases between the germline ends. The CDR3 is 15 residues long. The CDR3 spells CSDTRGDSRGNTIYF. As DNA, the CDR3 is TGCAGTGATACCCGTGGGGACTCCCGCGGGAACACCATATATTTT.

Regarding this clonotype: Given the absence of the conserved phenylalanine or tryptophan at the CDR3 end, a read error is likely. The chain employs TRBV11-2 and TRBJ2-6, with 8 bases matching TRBD2. CDR1 is SGHAT, CDR2 FQNNGV, per germline. V trimming: 6 bases; J trimming: 5 bases; junction bases outside the gene matches: 15. The CDR3 extends over 18 amino acids. The CDR3 coding sequence is TGTGCCAGCAGTCCAACTAGCGGTGGAGCCACTAGGGCCAACGTCCTGACTATC. Protein sequence: CASSPTSGGATRANVLTI.

As for this clonotype: One end of the junction does not line up with germline, which may come from a read error. V is TRBV11-2 and J is TRBJ2-6; 12 nucleotides match TRBD2. Germline CDR1 and CDR2: SGHAT and FQNNGV. There are 18 residues in the CDR3. The CDR3 reads CASSPTSGGPTGGNVLTF. The CDR3 DNA follows: TGTGCCAGCAGTCCGACTAGCGGGGGACCCACTGGGGGCAACGTCCTGACTTTC.

This chain links TRBV30 with TRBJ2-3, with D perhaps TRBD1 (6 bases). Trimming pared 3 bases from V and 10 bases from J, leaving 20 bases between. Germline V gene lookup returns CDR1 GTSNPN and CDR2 SVGIG (reference sequence). This CDR3 is 14 amino acids long. The CDR3 sequence is CAWSHGRDNDSQYF. CDR3 nucleotides: TGTGCCTGGAGCCATGGCCGGGACAACGACTCGCAGTATTTT.

This clonotype was counted only a few times. This could be a read error, since a much larger clone is one nucleotide away. The rearrangement joins TRBV20-1 to TRBJ2-1; 10 nucleotides match TRBD2. The CDR3 has 14 residues. Germline V gives CDR1 DFQATT, CDR2 SNEGSKA (reference sequence). The CDR3: CSTRGLADYNEQFF. CDR3 nucleotides: TGCAGTACTAGAGGACTAGCGGATTACAATGAGCAGTTCTTC.

Note on this clonotype: This clone may be a read error of a much larger clone one base away. The chain couples TRBV5-6 to TRBJ1-2; D is perhaps TRBD1 (6 bases). The CDR3 has 17 residues. Trimming cost V 4 bases and J 7 bases, with 26 bases left between them. Germline V gene lookup returns CDR1 SGHDT and CDR2 YYEEEE. CDR3 nucleotides: TGTGCCAGCAGCCAATCGACAGGCCTCTCTCTATTGGGTGGCTACACCTTC. This sequence encodes CASSQSTGLSLLGGYTF.

With regard to this clonotype: Likely a read error: the CDR3 ends without its conserved phenylalanine or tryptophan. The chain has TRBV6-6 and TRBJ1-5; D unclear. This CDR3 contains 14 residues. Germline CDR1 is MNHNY and CDR2 is SVGAGI (reference sequence). CDR3 DNA: TGTACCAGCAGGTCTGCGGAAACGGGTCAGCCCCAGCATTTA. Protein sequence: CTSRSAETGQPQHL.

This clonotype was detected only once. Possible read error: a much larger clone is one base away. The chain joins TRBV19 to TRBJ1-1, with D tentatively TRBD1 (5 bases). The length of the CDR3 is 14 residues. Per germline, CDR1 LNHDA and CDR2 SQIVND (reference sequence). CDR3 protein: CASSISGTPNEVFF. CDR3 in DNA: TGTGCCAGTAGTATCTCCGGGACCCCAAATGAAGTTTTCTTT.